Following are 28 T cell receptor beta chains from one sample sequenced in a study of blood T cell repertoires in COVID-19. TCRdb keeps only in-frame clones here, not all; method: immunoSEQ multiplex PCR. The sample holds some 100,000 clones; around four fifths are singletons and the top ten take roughly 18%. The sample consisted of peripheral blood. The receptors derive from a woman aged 55-69 years with acute or convalescent COVID-19.

The gene calls are TRBV28 and TRBJ1-6; D is uncertain. CDR3 length: 15 amino acids. Germline loops: CDR1 MDHEN, CDR2 SYDVKM. The germline V and J ends were trimmed by 5 bases and 5 bases, with 13 bases remaining between them. CDR3 in amino acids: CASSDVTPDNSPLHF. The CDR3 DNA is TGTGCCAGCAGTGATGTTACCCCGGATAATTCACCCCTCCACTTT.

The gene calls are TRBV6-2 or TRBV6-3 and TRBJ1-1; 7 nucleotides match TRBD1. The J segment lost 8 bases and the V segment lost 2 bases, leaving 8 bases of the junction unmatched. CDR3 size: 14 residues. The germline V gene encodes CDR1 MNHEY and CDR2 SVGEGT. CDR3 residues: CASSYDRTRGEAFF. The CDR3 DNA sequence: TGTGCCAGCAGTTACGACAGGACCAGGGGGGAAGCTTTCTTT.

CDR3 bases: TGTGCCAGCATGCAGGGGGCCCTAAACCGAAAAGATACGCAGTATTTT. Its protein product is CASMQGALNRKDTQYF. The chain combines TRBV28 with TRBJ2-3, with TRBD1 matching over 8 bases. From germline, CDR1 is MDHEN and CDR2 SYDVKM. The CDR3 is made up of 16 amino acids. J lost 5 bases, V lost 7 bases, and 14 bases had no gene match.

The CDR3 nucleotides read TGTGCCAGCACACTCCACGGGAACTATGGCTACACCTTC. The encoded protein is CASTLHGNYGYTF. The V call is TRBV5-5, the J call TRBJ1-2; no definite D call. Looked up from germline, CDR1 is SGHKS and CDR2 is YYEKEE (reference sequence). The CDR3 totals 13 residues. V dropped 6 bases and J dropped 2 bases, with 11 bases sitting between them.

The CDR3 nucleotides read TGTGCCAGCAGCTTATGGAGTTACAATGAGCAGTTCTTC. It translates to CASSLWSYNEQFF. J is TRBJ2-1 and V is TRBV7-2, with no clear D. This CDR3 has 13 amino acids. V shed 2 bases and J shed 4 bases, with 6 bases lying between them. Germline CDR1 reads SGHTA; CDR2 reads FQGNSA. Variable domain in full (rest from reference TRBV7-2 and TRBJ2-1): GAGVSQSPSNKVTEKGKDVELRCDPISGHTALYWYRQSLGQGLEFLIYFQGNSAPDKSGLPSDRFSAERTGGSVSTLTIQRTQQEDSAVYLCASSLWSYNEQFFGPGTRLTVL.

This clone has a single count. The chain joins TRBV24-1 to TRBJ2-5; 8 bases map to TRBD2. In germline, CDR1 is KGHDR, CDR2 SFDVKD. Germline trimming cut 4 bases from V and 1 base from J; bases unmatched to any gene: 4. The CDR3 loop spans 15 amino acids. CDR3 DNA sequence: TGTGCCACCAGTGAACCGGGGGGGGCCCAAGAGACCCAGTACTTC. The encoded protein is CATSEPGGAQETQYF.

The genes are TRBV12-3 or TRBV12-4 and TRBJ1-2; D gene uncertain. V lost 8 bases to trimming and J lost 8 bases, with 15 bases between them. This CDR3 is built from 12 residues. CDR3 nucleotide sequence: TGTGCCAGCGGTACTGTGCCCGCGGGCTACACCTTC. Translation: CASGTVPAGYTF.

This clone was observed a few times. The V call is TRBV10-2, the J call TRBJ2-7, with a possible D match to TRBD2 (8 bases). V lost 10 bases, J lost 5 bases, and 24 bases lay in between. CDR3 length: 15 amino acids. The V gene's germline CDR1 is WSHSY and CDR2 SAAADI. Written as DNA, the CDR3 is TGCGCCACCCCCAGGGGGAGCGGGAGACGCCACGAGCAGTACTTC. This codes for CATPRGSGRRHEQYF.

The rearrangement joins TRBV7-2 to TRBJ2-7; a possible D gene is TRBD1 (7 bases). Germline values: CDR1 SGHTA, CDR2 FQGNSA. V was cut by 6 bases and J by 2 bases, with 14 bases left in between. This CDR3 contains 14 residues. The CDR3 DNA reads TGTGCCAGCAGTCGGAGGGACAGAACCTACGAGCAGTACTTC. It codes for CASSRRDRTYEQYF.

The chain joins TRBV21-1 to TRBJ2-5; the DNA was not compared with TRBD2, the D call given in the table. TRBV21-1 is a pseudogene. There are 15 residues in the CDR3. CDR3 coding DNA: TGTGCCAGCACCCAAGCGGGAGGAACCAAAGAGACCCAGTACTTC. Amino acid sequence: CASTQAGGTKETQYF.

This clone was picked up a small number of times. The chain uses TRBV12-3 or TRBV12-4 and TRBJ1-5; tentatively, D is TRBD1 (6 bases). The CDR3 is 13 amino acids. V was cut by 9 bases and J by 5 bases, with 14 bases left in between. The CDR3 region is CASGQAGDQPQHF. CDR3 nucleotide sequence: TGTGCCAGTGGGCAGGCAGGGGATCAGCCCCAGCATTTT.

The rearrangement links TRBV6-1 to TRBJ2-7; D is possibly TRBD1 (6 bases). The CDR3 sequence is 17 residues long. Between the trimmed V and J ends, which lost 1 base and 6 bases, there was a span of 22 bases. The V gene's germline CDR1 is MNHNS and CDR2 SASEGT. The CDR3 nucleotides read TGTGCCAGCAGTGAAGAACGTCCAGGGGTCGACGGGCGCGAGCAGTACTTC. It codes for CASSEERPGVDGREQYF.

The genes are TRBV27 and TRBJ2-2; TRBD2 aligns across 12 bases. Looked up from germline, CDR1 is MNHEY and CDR2 is SMNVEV (reference sequence). V was pared by 5 bases and J by 7 bases, with 2 bases of the junction left unmatched. This CDR3 has 14 residues. CDR3 protein: CASSRLAGDGELFF. The CDR3, as DNA: TGTGCCAGCAGTAGACTAGCGGGGGACGGGGAGCTGTTTTTT.

J is TRBJ2-7 and V is TRBV11-3; 7 bases align to TRBD2. V shed 0 bases and J 6 bases; nucleotides not matched to a gene: 11. CDR3 length: 16 residues. CDR1 and CDR2 from the germline V gene are SGHNT and YENEEA. CDR3 loop: CASSLDGGSSAGEQYF. In nucleotides, the CDR3 is TGTGCCAGCAGCTTAGATGGCGGGAGTAGTGCCGGCGAGCAGTACTTC.

This clone has a handful of counts. The chain combines TRBV11-3 with TRBJ1-3; 10 bases fit TRBD1. Germline trimming cut 5 bases from V and 8 bases from J; bases unmatched to any gene: 6. This CDR3 is built from 14 residues. Germline lookup yields CDR1 SGHNT and CDR2 YENEEA. DNA of the CDR3: TGTGCCAGCAGCCCGGGACAGGGGCGGGACACCATATATTTT. Its translation is CASSPGQGRDTIYF.

This chain connects TRBV7-9 to TRBJ2-5; TRBD1 agrees at 8 bases. The V segment lost 5 bases and the J segment 4 bases; nucleotides outside the gene matches: 12. Germline V CDR1 and CDR2: SEHNR, FQNEAQ (reference sequence). CDR3 size: 16 residues. CDR3 sequence (DNA): TGTGCCAGCAGCCGCGGGTTGACAGGGGTCGGAGAGACCCAGTACTTC. Translating it yields CASSRGLTGVGETQYF.

The chain employs TRBV6-2 or TRBV6-3 and TRBJ1-5, with 7 bases lining up with TRBD1. Per the germline V gene, CDR1 is MNHEY and CDR2 is SVGEGT. J gave up 3 bases and V 0 bases, and 11 bases lay outside the gene matches. This CDR3 is built from 18 residues. In DNA, the CDR3 is TGTGCCAGCAGTTACTCGGTTCCGAACACAGGGGCCAATCAGCCCCAGCATTTT. It yields the protein CASSYSVPNTGANQPQHF.

The CDR3 is CASSLVGQGVNEQFF. CDR3 nucleotides: TGCGCCAGCAGCTTGGTTGGCCAGGGGGTGAATGAGCAGTTCTTC. The chain combines TRBV5-1 with TRBJ2-1; 7 bases line up with TRBD1. The CDR3 is 15 residues long. V trimming: 0 bases; J trimming: 7 bases; junction bases outside the gene matches: 7. Germline V CDR1 and CDR2: SGHRS, YFSETQ.

V usage is TRBV6-2 or TRBV6-3 and J usage is TRBJ1-3; D is undetermined. The CDR3 has 12 amino acids. Germline CDR1 and CDR2: MNHEY and SVGEGT. The V and J ends lost 2 bases and 3 bases respectively, with 2 bases between them. CDR3 in amino acids: CASSYRGNTIYF. CDR3 nucleotides: TGTGCCAGCAGTTACCGTGGAAACACCATATATTTT.

V is TRBV18 and J is TRBJ2-7; D is perhaps TRBD2 (6 bases). This CDR3 is built from 15 residues. Germline V CDR1 and CDR2: KGHSH, LQKENI. The ends were cut back, 3 bases at V and 6 bases at J, with 18 bases in the middle. CDR3 sequence: CASSPQSGVRGEQYF. The CDR3 nucleotides read TGTGCCAGCTCACCTCAGTCGGGAGTACGTGGCGAGCAGTACTTC.

This clone has a count of ten or more. The chain recombines TRBV10-3 with TRBJ1-2; 7 bases map to TRBD1. Looked up from germline, CDR1 is ENHRY and CDR2 is SYGVKD. V lost 4 bases to trimming and J lost 8 bases; unmatched junction nucleotides: 4. The CDR3 has 12 amino acids. The CDR3 reads CAISGTGEGYTF. The CDR3 region has the DNA TGTGCCATCAGTGGTACAGGGGAGGGCTACACCTTC.

V and J are TRBV6-4 and TRBJ2-2, with TRBD2 matching over 13 bases. The CDR3 consists of 15 residues. Germline V gene lookup returns CDR1 MRHNA and CDR2 SNTAGT. V lost 7 bases to trimming and J lost 4 bases; unmatched junction nucleotides: 3. For the CDR3, the DNA is TGTGCCAGCAAGACTAGCGGGAGGTCCACCGGGGAGCTGTTTTTT. It encodes CASKTSGRSTGELFF.

V is TRBV18 and J is TRBJ1-3; TRBD1 matches 9 bases. CDR3 size: 18 residues. The junction had 13 bases not matched to a gene; V was cut back by 5 bases and J by 2 bases. Germline V CDR1 and CDR2: KGHSH, LQKENI. CDR3 DNA: TGTGCCAGCTCAGAGGGGACCTCCGGGACAGGGACTGGAAACACCATATATTTT. Its translation is CASSEGTSGTGTGNTIYF.

The CDR3 reads CASSMDRVKQYF. DNA of the CDR3: TGTGCCAGCAGTATGGACAGGGTGAAGCAGTACTTC. This sequence joins TRBV6-5 and TRBJ2-7; TRBD1 matches 8 bases. Germline assignment: CDR1 MNHEY and CDR2 SVGAGI. The junction had 5 bases not matched to a gene; V was cut back by 5 bases and J by 8 bases. The CDR3 loop spans 12 amino acids.

V and J are TRBV29-1 and TRBJ1-2; a weak D match, TRBD1 (5 bases). The CDR3 contains 15 residues. V lost 0 bases to trimming and J lost 7 bases, with 18 bases between them. The germline CDR1 and CDR2 sequences are SQVTM and ANQGSEA. The CDR3 loop reads CSVEDQPQVGVGYTF. The CDR3 DNA sequence: TGCAGCGTTGAAGATCAACCACAGGTTGGGGTTGGCTACACCTTC. The whole variable domain, remainder taken from reference TRBV29-1 and TRBJ1-2, is SAVISQKPSRDICQRGTSLTIQCQVDSQVTMMFWYRQQPGQSLTLIATANQGSEATYESGFVIDKFPISRPNLTFSTLTVSNMSPEDSSIYLCSVEDQPQVGVGYTFGSGTRLTVV.

V usage is TRBV10-2 and J usage is TRBJ2-1, with TRBD2 identical over 11 bases. The CDR3 sequence is 14 residues long. Trimming cost V 8 bases and J 4 bases; bases outside gene matches: 4. Germline V gene lookup returns CDR1 WSHSY and CDR2 SAAADI. The CDR3 here is CASYSGREYNEQFF. The CDR3 nucleotides are TGCGCCAGCTATAGCGGGAGGGAGTACAATGAGCAGTTCTTC.

This chain joins TRBV19 and TRBJ2-7; no clear D gene. The CDR3 has 13 residues. CDR1 LNHDA and CDR2 SQIVND come from the germline V gene (reference sequence). V lost 1 base and J 3 bases, leaving 7 bases between the germline ends. This chain's CDR3 is CASSIGQYYEQYF. Written as DNA, the CDR3 is TGTGCCAGTAGTATAGGGCAGTACTACGAGCAGTACTTC.

This chain joins TRBV19 and TRBJ2-1; 11 bases line up with TRBD2. The CDR3 has 15 residues. CDR1 is LNHDA and CDR2 is SQIVND in the germline V gene (reference sequence). V trimming: 5 bases; J trimming: 5 bases; junction bases outside the gene matches: 5. CDR3 amino acids: CASSDGSGRDNEQFF. In DNA form, the CDR3 reads TGTGCCAGTAGTGACGGTAGCGGGAGGGACAATGAGCAGTTCTTC. Supplemented by reference TRBV19 and TRBJ2-1, the full variable domain reads DGGITQSPKYLFRKEGQNVTLSCEQNLNHDAMYWYRQDPGQGLRLIYYSQIVNDFQKGDIAEGYSVSREKKESFPLTVTSAQKNPTAFYLCASSDGSGRDNEQFFGPGTRLTVL.